This T cell receptor (beta chain) was captured by sequencing in a study of cytomegalovirus exposure and HLA in healthy donors. Broader study findings: Cytomegalovirus status was reportedly diagnosed by the classifier with high sensitivity and specificity.

These donors counted as nominally healthy when sampled, but unrecorded immune exposures were likely. The study ran its PCR with 60 Vbeta and 13 Jbeta primers. In the authors' methods: The authors later counted about 80 million unique TCR beta chains, 9 million to 12 million of them shared. TCRdb's table, derived via immunoSEQ multiplex PCR, lists solely in-frame clones and lacks some. That table furnishes V, J and clone size, whereas the DNA furnished D and trimming. This table has under 250,000 clones, over 65% appearing once. The CDR3 sequence is 15 residues long. Germline V CDR1 and CDR2: MNHEY, SMNVEV (reference sequence). V shed 5 bases and J shed 6 bases, with 17 bases lying between them. This clone was found once. The antigen remains unidentified.

This TCR was sampled from a young man in good health and CMV-seronegative. The sample taken for sequencing was PBMCs. The chain links TRBV27 to TRBJ1-5; D may be TRBD1 (5 bases). The CDR3 coding sequence is TGTGCCAGCAGTCCGACGTGGGGGGACGGTCAGCCCCAGCATTTT. This codes for CASSPTWGDGQPQHF.